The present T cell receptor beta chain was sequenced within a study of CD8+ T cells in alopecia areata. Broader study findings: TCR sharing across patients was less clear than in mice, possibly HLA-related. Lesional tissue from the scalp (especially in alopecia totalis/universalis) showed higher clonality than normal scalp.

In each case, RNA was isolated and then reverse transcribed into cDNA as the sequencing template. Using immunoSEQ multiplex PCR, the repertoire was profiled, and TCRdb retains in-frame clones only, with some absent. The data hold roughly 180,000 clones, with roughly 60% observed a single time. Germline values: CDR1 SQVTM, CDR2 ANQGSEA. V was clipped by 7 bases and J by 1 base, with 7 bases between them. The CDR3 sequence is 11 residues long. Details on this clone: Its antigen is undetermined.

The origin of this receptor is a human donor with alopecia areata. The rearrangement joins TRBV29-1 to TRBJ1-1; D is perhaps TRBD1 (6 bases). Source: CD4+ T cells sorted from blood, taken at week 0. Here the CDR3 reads CSGTENTEAFF. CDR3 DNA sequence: TGCAGCGGGACAGAGAACACTGAAGCTTTCTTT.